The rows below give T cell receptor beta chains drawn from one sample of a study of B cell selection in AIRE deficiency. Produced via immunoSEQ multiplex PCR; TCRdb's table is partial and in-frame only. This table holds 20,000 to 25,000 clones, 95% to 98% found once. Sequencing used conventional CD4+ T cells sorted from PBMCs. The source of these receptors is a human donor with AIRE deficiency. Both conserved end residues are part of each CDR3. Each record gives: clone size, V gene, J gene, D gene, CDR3 protein, CDR3 DNA. A D gene is named only where the DNA matches it firmly. Rows may omit the clone size; those that give it use once, few, many or a size class.

clone size: few; V gene: TRBV19; J gene: TRBJ1-5; D gene: NA; CDR3 protein: CASKAGYSNQPQHF; CDR3 DNA: TGTGCCAGTAAGGCAGGCTATAGCAATCAGCCCCAGCATTTT
clone size: NA; V gene: TRBV9; J gene: TRBJ2-2; D gene: NA; CDR3 protein: CASSVGGRNTGELFF; CDR3 DNA: TGTGCCAGCAGCGTAGGAGGGAGGAACACCGGGGAGCTGTTTTTT
clone size: NA; V gene: TRBV7-2; J gene: TRBJ2-1; D gene: TRBD2; CDR3 protein: CASSLPLTSGRLFEQFF; CDR3 DNA: TGTGCCAGCAGCTTACCGCTGACTAGCGGGCGTTTATTTGAGCAGTTCTTC
clone size: NA; V gene: TRBV6-6; J gene: TRBJ2-1; D gene: TRBD2; CDR3 protein: CASSYSAGGPINEQFF; CDR3 DNA: TGTGCCAGCAGTTACTCAGCGGGAGGGCCGATCAATGAGCAGTTCTTC
clone size: NA; V gene: TRBV11-1; J gene: TRBJ2-1; D gene: NA; CDR3 protein: CASSLVASSNEQFF; CDR3 DNA: TGTGCCAGCAGCTTAGTAGCTAGTTCCAATGAGCAGTTCTTC
clone size: once; V gene: TRBV28; J gene: TRBJ1-3; D gene: NA; CDR3 protein: CASSLRGSSGNTIYF; CDR3 DNA: TGTGCCAGCAGTTTACGGGGAAGCTCTGGAAACACCATATATTTT
clone size: once; V gene: TRBV11-2; J gene: TRBJ1-1; D gene: TRBD1; CDR3 protein: CASSFVKMGQGSFF; CDR3 DNA: TGTGCCAGCAGCTTCGTAAAAATGGGACAGGGTTCTTTCTTT
clone size: NA; V gene: TRBV28; J gene: TRBJ1-1; D gene: NA; CDR3 protein: CASSRRTFRGNTEAFF; CDR3 DNA: TGTGCCAGCAGCCGCAGGACATTTCGGGGGAACACTGAAGCTTTCTTT
clone size: NA; V gene: TRBV5-1; J gene: TRBJ2-3; D gene: NA; CDR3 protein: CASSLPLADTQYF; CDR3 DNA: TGCGCCAGCAGCTTGCCACTAGCAGATACGCAGTATTTT
clone size: once; V gene: TRBV18; J gene: TRBJ2-1; D gene: TRBD2; CDR3 protein: CASSPGLAGTKYNEQFF; CDR3 DNA: TGTGCCAGCTCACCGGGACTAGCGGGAACAAAATACAATGAGCAGTTCTTC
clone size: NA; V gene: TRBV6-5; J gene: TRBJ1-1; D gene: NA; CDR3 protein: CASSLYRVENTEAFF; CDR3 DNA: TGTGCCAGCAGTCTCTACAGGGTCGAGAACACTGAAGCTTTCTTT
clone size: NA; V gene: TRBV9; J gene: TRBJ1-1; D gene: NA; CDR3 protein: CASSERGGHTEAFF; CDR3 DNA: TGTGCCAGCAGCGAGCGCGGGGGGCACACTGAAGCTTTCTTT
clone size: once; V gene: TRBV28; J gene: TRBJ1-2; D gene: NA; CDR3 protein: CASSFPYGYTF; CDR3 DNA: TGTGCCAGCAGTTTTCCCTATGGCTACACCTTC
clone size: NA; V gene: TRBV13; J gene: TRBJ2-5; D gene: NA; CDR3 protein: CASSKNVGRVGETQYF; CDR3 DNA: TGTGCCAGCAGCAAAAACGTGGGCAGGGTAGGAGAGACCCAGTACTTC
clone size: NA; V gene: TRBV28; J gene: TRBJ2-5; D gene: TRBD2; CDR3 protein: CASRGSSGRTQYF; CDR3 DNA: TGTGCCAGCAGGGGGTCTAGCGGGAGGACCCAGTACTTC
clone size: NA; V gene: TRBV28; J gene: TRBJ2-1; D gene: TRBD2; CDR3 protein: CASSLSSGTYNEQFF; CDR3 DNA: TGTGCCAGCAGTTTATCTAGCGGGACCTACAATGAGCAGTTCTTC
clone size: NA; V gene: TRBV15; J gene: TRBJ2-1; D gene: TRBD1; CDR3 protein: CATRKRTGLSSYNEQFF; CDR3 DNA: TGTGCCACCAGAAAGAGGACAGGGCTTAGCTCCTACAATGAGCAGTTCTTC
clone size: once; V gene: TRBV28; J gene: TRBJ2-1; D gene: NA; CDR3 protein: CASSPIDRDYSEQFF; CDR3 DNA: TGTGCCAGCAGTCCCATTGACAGGGACTATTCTGAGCAGTTCTTC
clone size: NA; V gene: TRBV7-2; J gene: TRBJ2-1; D gene: NA; CDR3 protein: CASSLRLVGNEQFF; CDR3 DNA: TGTGCCAGCAGCTTACGACTAGTTGGCAATGAGCAGTTCTTC